The 2 T cell receptor beta chains below were found in one sample sequenced in a study of cytomegalovirus exposure and HLA in healthy donors. Both 60 Vbeta primers and 13 Jbeta primers went into the PCR. Measured with immunoSEQ multiplex PCR; TCRdb has only the in-frame clones, and not every one. The sample has about 170,000 clones; around 76% are singletons. What was sequenced was PBMCs. The receptors stem from a woman aged 30 to 39 in good health and CMV-seropositive.

The V gene is TRBV2, the J gene TRBJ2-5, with 12 bases aligning to TRBD2. Per the germline V gene, CDR1 is SNHLY and CDR2 is FYNNEI. This CDR3 is built from 15 residues. V trimming: 10 bases; J trimming: 3 bases; junction bases outside the gene matches: 9. This chain's CDR3 is CATKIRTSGEETQYF. CDR3 nucleotides: TGTGCCACAAAAATCCGGACTAGCGGGGAAGAGACCCAGTACTTC.

The chain employs TRBV19 and TRBJ1-2; D perhaps matches TRBD1 (6 bases). Germline V lookup: CDR1 LNHDA, CDR2 SQIVND (reference sequence). The CDR3 totals 14 residues. The V and J ends lost 6 bases and 4 bases respectively, with 15 bases between them. Here the CDR3 DNA reads TGTGCCAGTAGGGACAGCTTCCCGCCCTATGGCTACACCTTC. Its translation: CASRDSFPPYGYTF.